This TCR beta chain comes out of a study of CD8 T cells in ankylosing spondylitis. Overall study findings and caveats: Clones linked with disease were CD8+ and fairly uncommon in the peripheral blood. What appeared characteristic of ankylosing spondylitis blood was a TCR beta motif of eight highly homologous variants. Significant enrichment of disease-linked clones was reported in matched ankylosing spondylitis synovial fluid. Existing reports had already noted some motif variants in reactive arthritis synovial fluid and blood.

This clonotype occurred a few times. Its antigen is not known. By quantitative 5'-RACE with molecular barcodes, the TCR beta libraries were made. MiXCR, run by TCRdb on the 5' RACE reads, gives a single entry per CDR3 protein. This table has roughly 440,000 distinct CDR3 sequences, 15% to 20% appearing once. The germline gives CDR1 SGHRS, CDR2 YFSETQ. V lost 4 bases and J lost 1; bases outside the gene matches: 6. The length of the CDR3 is 15 residues. This clonotype was sampled from a male donor with ankylosing spondylitis. Sequenced material: blood, either unsorted or a sorted T cell fraction (not recorded which). V and J are TRBV5-1 and TRBJ1-1; 8 bases line up with TRBD1. In DNA form, the CDR3 reads TGCGCCAGCAGCCGGATGACAGGGGAGAACACTGAAGCTTTCTTT. This codes for CASSRMTGENTEAFF.